This TCR beta chain was recovered during a study of blood T cell repertoires in COVID-19. CDR3 length: 14 amino acids. V gave up 0 bases and J gave up 4 bases; unmatched junction bases: 3. Per germline, CDR1 SGDLS and CDR2 YYNGEE. Authors' data handling: Researchers report that nucleated cell counts were estimated from reference gene primer amplification. Repertoires were generated with immunoSEQ multiplex PCR, while TCRdb's copy carries only in-frame clones and drops some. The V and J calls and clone size are taken from that table; D and trimming were inferred from the DNA. The sample holds tens of thousands of clones, about nine tenths seen once.

This TCR came from a man between 45 and 60 years old with COVID-19, enrolled during active disease. The chain couples TRBV9 to TRBJ2-7, with 8 bases that match TRBD1. Sequencing was performed on peripheral blood. The CDR3 DNA is TGTGCCAGCAGCGTAGGACAGGGGAGGTACGAGCAGTACTTC. Its protein product is CASSVGQGRYEQYF.